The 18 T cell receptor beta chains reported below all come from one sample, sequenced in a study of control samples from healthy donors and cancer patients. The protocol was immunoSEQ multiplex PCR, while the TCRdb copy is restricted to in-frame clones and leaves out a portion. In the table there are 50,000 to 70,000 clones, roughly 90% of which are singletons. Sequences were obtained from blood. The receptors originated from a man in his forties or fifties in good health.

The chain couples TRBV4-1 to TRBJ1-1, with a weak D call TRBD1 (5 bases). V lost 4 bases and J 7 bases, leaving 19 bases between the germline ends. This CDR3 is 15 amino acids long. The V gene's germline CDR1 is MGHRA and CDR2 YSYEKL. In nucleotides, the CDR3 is TGCGCCAGCAGCCGACTTACCCCCAAAGGGGTTGAAGCTTTCTTT. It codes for CASSRLTPKGVEAFF.

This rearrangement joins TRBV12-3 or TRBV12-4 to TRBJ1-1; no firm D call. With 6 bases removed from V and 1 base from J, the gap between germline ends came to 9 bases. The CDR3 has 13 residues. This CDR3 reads CASRAQENTEAFF. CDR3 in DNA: TGTGCCAGCAGAGCGCAGGAGAACACTGAAGCTTTCTTT.

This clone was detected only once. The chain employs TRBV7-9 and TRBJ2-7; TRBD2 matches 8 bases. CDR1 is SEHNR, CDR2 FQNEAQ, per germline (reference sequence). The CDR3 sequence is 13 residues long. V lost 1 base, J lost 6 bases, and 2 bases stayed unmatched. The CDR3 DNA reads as TGTGCCAGCAGCTTAGGGACTAGCAGCGAGCAGTACTTC. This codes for CASSLGTSSEQYF.

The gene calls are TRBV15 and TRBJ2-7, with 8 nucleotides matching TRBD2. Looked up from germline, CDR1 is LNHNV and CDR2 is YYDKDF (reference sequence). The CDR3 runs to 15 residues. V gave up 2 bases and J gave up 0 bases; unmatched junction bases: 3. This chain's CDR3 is CATSRSGTSSYEQYF. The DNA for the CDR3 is TGTGCCACCAGCAGATCGGGGACTAGCTCCTACGAGCAGTACTTC.

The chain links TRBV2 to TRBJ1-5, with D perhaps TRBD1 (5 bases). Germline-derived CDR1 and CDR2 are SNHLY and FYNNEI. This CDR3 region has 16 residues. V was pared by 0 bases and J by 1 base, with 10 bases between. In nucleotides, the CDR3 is TGTGCCAGCAGTGAAGCGCGACGGGGGAGCAATCAGCCCCAGCATTTT. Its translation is CASSEARRGSNQPQHF.

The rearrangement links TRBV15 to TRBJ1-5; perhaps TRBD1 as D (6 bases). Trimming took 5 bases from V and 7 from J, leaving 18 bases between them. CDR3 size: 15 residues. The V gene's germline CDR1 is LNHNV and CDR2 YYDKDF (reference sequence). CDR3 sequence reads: CATSDLGRTDQPQHF. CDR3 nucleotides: TGTGCCACCAGCGACTTGGGTCGGACAGACCAGCCCCAGCATTTT.

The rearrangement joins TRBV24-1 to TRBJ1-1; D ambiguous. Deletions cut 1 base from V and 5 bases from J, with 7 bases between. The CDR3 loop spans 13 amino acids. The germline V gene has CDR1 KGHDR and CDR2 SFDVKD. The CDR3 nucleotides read TGTGCCACCAGTGATTTAGGCATGACTGAAGCTTTCTTT. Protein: CATSDLGMTEAFF.

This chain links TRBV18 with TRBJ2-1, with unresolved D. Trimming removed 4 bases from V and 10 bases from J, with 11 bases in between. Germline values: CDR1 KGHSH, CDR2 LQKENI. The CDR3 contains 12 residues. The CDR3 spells CASSLELQEQFF. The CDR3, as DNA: TGTGCCAGCTCACTAGAGCTACAAGAGCAGTTCTTC.

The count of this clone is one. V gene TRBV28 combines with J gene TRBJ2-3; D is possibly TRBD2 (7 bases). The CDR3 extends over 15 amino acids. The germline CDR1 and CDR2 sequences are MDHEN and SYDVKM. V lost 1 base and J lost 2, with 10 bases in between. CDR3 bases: TGTGCCAGCAGTTTATTCGGGGGGCACACAGATACGCAGTATTTT. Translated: CASSLFGGHTDTQYF.

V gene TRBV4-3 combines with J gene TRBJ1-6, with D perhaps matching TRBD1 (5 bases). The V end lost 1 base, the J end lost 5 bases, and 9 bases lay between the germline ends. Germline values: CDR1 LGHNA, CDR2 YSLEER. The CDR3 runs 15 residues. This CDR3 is CASSQVGGDNSPLHF. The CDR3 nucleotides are TGCGCCAGCAGCCAAGTGGGGGGGGATAATTCACCCCTCCACTTT.

The CDR3 bases are TGTGCCAGTAGTCCCCTGGCGGGAACCTACGAGCAGTACTTC. Its translation: CASSPLAGTYEQYF. V is TRBV19 and J is TRBJ2-7; D perhaps matches TRBD2 (6 bases). The V gene lost 5 bases and the J gene lost 2 bases, with 13 bases spanning the gap. This CDR3 comprises 14 residues. CDR1 LNHDA and CDR2 SQIVND come from the germline V gene (reference sequence).

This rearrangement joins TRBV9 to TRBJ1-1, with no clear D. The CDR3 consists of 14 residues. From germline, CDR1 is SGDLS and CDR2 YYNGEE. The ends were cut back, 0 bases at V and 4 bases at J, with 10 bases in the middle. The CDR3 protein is CASSVGTSLTEAFF. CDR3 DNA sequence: TGTGCCAGCAGCGTAGGGACGTCCCTCACTGAAGCTTTCTTT.

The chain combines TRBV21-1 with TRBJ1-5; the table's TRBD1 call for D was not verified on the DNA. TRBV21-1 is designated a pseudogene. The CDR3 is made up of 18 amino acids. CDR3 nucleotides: TGTGCCAGCGGATTGAGGGACAGGGAAGACTCTAGCAATCAGCCCCAGCATTTT. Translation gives CASGLRDREDSSNQPQHF.

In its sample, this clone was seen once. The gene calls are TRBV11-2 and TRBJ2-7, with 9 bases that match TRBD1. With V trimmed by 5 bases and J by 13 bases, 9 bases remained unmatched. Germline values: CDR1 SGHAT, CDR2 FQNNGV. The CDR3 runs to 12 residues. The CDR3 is CASSRTGVSTYF. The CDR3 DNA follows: TGTGCCAGCAGCCGGACAGGGGTTTCCACATACTTC.

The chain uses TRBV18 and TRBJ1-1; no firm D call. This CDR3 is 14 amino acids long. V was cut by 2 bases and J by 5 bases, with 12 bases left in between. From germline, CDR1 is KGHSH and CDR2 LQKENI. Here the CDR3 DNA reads TGTGCCAGCTCACCAGAGGGCTGGGGAACTGAAGCTTTCTTT. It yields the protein CASSPEGWGTEAFF.

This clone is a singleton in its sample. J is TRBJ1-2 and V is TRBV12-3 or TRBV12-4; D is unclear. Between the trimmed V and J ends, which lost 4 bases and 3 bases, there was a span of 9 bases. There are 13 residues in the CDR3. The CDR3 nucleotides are TGTGCCAGCAGTTCCGCTCTATACTATGGCTACACCTTC. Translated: CASSSALYYGYTF.

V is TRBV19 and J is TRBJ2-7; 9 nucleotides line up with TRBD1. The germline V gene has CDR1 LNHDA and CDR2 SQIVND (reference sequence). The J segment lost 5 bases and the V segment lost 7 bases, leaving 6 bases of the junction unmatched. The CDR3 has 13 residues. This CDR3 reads CASTPGQGDEQYF. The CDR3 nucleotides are TGTGCCAGTACCCCGGGACAGGGCGACGAGCAGTACTTC.

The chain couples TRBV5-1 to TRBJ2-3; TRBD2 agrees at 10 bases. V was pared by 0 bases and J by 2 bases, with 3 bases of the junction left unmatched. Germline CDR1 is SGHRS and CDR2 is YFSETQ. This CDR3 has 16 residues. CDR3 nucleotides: TGCGCCAGCAGCTTGGAGCTAGCGGGGGCCACAGATACGCAGTATTTT. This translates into CASSLELAGATDTQYF.